One sample yielded the 9 T cell receptor beta chains listed below, sequenced in a study of CD8+ T cells in alopecia areata. Reverse transcription of extracted RNA yielded cDNA, which provided the sequencing template. Produced via immunoSEQ multiplex PCR; TCRdb's table is partial and in-frame only. The table lists roughly 190,000 clones, less than 65% of them singletons. Treatment in this sample: oral pan-JAK inhibitor, 5-10 mg twice daily. The sequenced sample was CD4+ T cells sorted from blood, obtained at week 24, from a patient treated with tofacitinib. Source of these receptors: a human donor with alopecia areata.

V usage is TRBV6-1 and J usage is TRBJ2-7; 9 bases are shared with TRBD1. Unmatched junction bases numbered 5, after V lost 6 bases and J lost 5 bases. CDR1 is MNHNS and CDR2 is SASEGT in the germline V gene. The CDR3 runs to 13 residues. DNA of the CDR3: TGTGCCAGCAGAGGACAGGGGACCGACGAGCAGTACTTC. This gives the protein CASRGQGTDEQYF.

The chain combines TRBV14 with TRBJ1-1; D is undetermined. Germline CDR1 SGHDN, CDR2 FVKESK. The V gene lost 1 base and the J gene lost 6 bases, with 6 bases spanning the gap. The CDR3 sequence is 12 residues long. In DNA, the CDR3 is TGTGCCAGCAGCCAAGCCCGGGCTGAAGCTTTCTTT. Residues: CASSQARAEAFF.

This clone was observed a few times. This chain links TRBV7-7 with TRBJ2-5; TRBD2 matches at 12 bases. Germline-derived CDR1 and CDR2 are SSHAT and FNYEAQ (reference sequence). J gave up 4 bases and V 5 bases, and 5 bases lay outside the gene matches. The CDR3 contains 15 residues. CDR3 coding DNA: TGTGCCAGCAGCCCCGGACTAGCGGGGAGAGAGACCCAGTACTTC. This translates into CASSPGLAGRETQYF.

This clone was seen a single time. CDR3 sequence reads: CASSGDSHYGYTF. CDR3 coding DNA: TGTGCCAGCAGCGGGGACAGCCACTATGGCTACACCTTC. This chain joins TRBV7-8 and TRBJ1-2, with 7 nucleotides matching TRBD1. CDR1 and CDR2 (germline): SGHVS, FQNEAQ. The CDR3 runs 13 residues. Trimming at V came to 5 bases and at J to 3 bases, leaving 3 bases not matched to a gene.

This clone was recorded only once. The J gene is TRBJ1-1, the V gene TRBV2; 7 bases line up with TRBD1. Trimming removed 4 bases from V and 4 bases from J; junction bases left unmatched: 12. The germline V gene encodes CDR1 SNHLY and CDR2 FYNNEI. The CDR3 sequence is 16 residues long. CDR3 amino acids: CASSATPTGQSTEAFF. Written as DNA, the CDR3 is TGTGCCAGCAGTGCCACACCGACAGGGCAGAGCACTGAAGCTTTCTTT.

As DNA, the CDR3 is TGCAGCGTTTCCGAGATCGGGGGTTCACCCCTCCACTTT. Translated: CSVSEIGGSPLHF. The chain couples TRBV29-1 to TRBJ1-6, with TRBD1 as a possible D gene (5 bases). The CDR3 is 13 amino acids. With 5 bases removed from V and 9 bases from J, the gap between germline ends came to 14 bases. Germline CDR1 is SQVTM and CDR2 is ANQGSEA.

The chain combines TRBV2 with TRBJ2-7; the D is unclear. V was shortened by 5 bases and J by 6 bases, with 11 bases between the two germline ends. The CDR3 length is 12 residues. Germline CDR1 is SNHLY and CDR2 is FYNNEI. The CDR3 spells CASSLDGLEQYF. The CDR3 coding sequence is TGTGCCAGCAGTCTGGACGGCCTCGAGCAGTACTTC.

This clone was detected ten times or more. The rearrangement joins TRBV7-8 to TRBJ1-2, with 8 bases aligning to TRBD1. The CDR3 has 14 amino acids. After removal of 5 bases from V and 7 bases from J, the junction contained 9 bases not matched to a gene. The germline V gene encodes CDR1 SGHVS and CDR2 FQNEAQ. The CDR3 sequence: CASSHRQGQSGYTF. The CDR3 coding sequence is TGTGCCAGCAGCCATCGACAGGGGCAGAGTGGCTACACCTTC.

The chain is built from TRBV14 and TRBJ1-2, with D perhaps TRBD1 (6 bases). The CDR3 loop spans 14 amino acids. Trimming removed 4 bases from V and 3 bases from J, with 12 bases in between. The germline V gene has CDR1 SGHDN and CDR2 FVKESK. CDR3 residues: CASSRIQGDYGYTF. In nucleotides, the CDR3 is TGTGCCAGCAGCCGCATACAGGGCGACTATGGCTACACCTTC. Together with reference TRBV14 and TRBJ1-2, the CDR3 gives the full variable domain: EAGVTQFPSHSVIEKGQTVTLRCDPISGHDNLYWYRRVMGKEIKFLLHFVKESKQDESGMPNNRFLAERTGGTYSTLKVQPAELEDSGVYFCASSRIQGDYGYTFGSGTRLTVV.